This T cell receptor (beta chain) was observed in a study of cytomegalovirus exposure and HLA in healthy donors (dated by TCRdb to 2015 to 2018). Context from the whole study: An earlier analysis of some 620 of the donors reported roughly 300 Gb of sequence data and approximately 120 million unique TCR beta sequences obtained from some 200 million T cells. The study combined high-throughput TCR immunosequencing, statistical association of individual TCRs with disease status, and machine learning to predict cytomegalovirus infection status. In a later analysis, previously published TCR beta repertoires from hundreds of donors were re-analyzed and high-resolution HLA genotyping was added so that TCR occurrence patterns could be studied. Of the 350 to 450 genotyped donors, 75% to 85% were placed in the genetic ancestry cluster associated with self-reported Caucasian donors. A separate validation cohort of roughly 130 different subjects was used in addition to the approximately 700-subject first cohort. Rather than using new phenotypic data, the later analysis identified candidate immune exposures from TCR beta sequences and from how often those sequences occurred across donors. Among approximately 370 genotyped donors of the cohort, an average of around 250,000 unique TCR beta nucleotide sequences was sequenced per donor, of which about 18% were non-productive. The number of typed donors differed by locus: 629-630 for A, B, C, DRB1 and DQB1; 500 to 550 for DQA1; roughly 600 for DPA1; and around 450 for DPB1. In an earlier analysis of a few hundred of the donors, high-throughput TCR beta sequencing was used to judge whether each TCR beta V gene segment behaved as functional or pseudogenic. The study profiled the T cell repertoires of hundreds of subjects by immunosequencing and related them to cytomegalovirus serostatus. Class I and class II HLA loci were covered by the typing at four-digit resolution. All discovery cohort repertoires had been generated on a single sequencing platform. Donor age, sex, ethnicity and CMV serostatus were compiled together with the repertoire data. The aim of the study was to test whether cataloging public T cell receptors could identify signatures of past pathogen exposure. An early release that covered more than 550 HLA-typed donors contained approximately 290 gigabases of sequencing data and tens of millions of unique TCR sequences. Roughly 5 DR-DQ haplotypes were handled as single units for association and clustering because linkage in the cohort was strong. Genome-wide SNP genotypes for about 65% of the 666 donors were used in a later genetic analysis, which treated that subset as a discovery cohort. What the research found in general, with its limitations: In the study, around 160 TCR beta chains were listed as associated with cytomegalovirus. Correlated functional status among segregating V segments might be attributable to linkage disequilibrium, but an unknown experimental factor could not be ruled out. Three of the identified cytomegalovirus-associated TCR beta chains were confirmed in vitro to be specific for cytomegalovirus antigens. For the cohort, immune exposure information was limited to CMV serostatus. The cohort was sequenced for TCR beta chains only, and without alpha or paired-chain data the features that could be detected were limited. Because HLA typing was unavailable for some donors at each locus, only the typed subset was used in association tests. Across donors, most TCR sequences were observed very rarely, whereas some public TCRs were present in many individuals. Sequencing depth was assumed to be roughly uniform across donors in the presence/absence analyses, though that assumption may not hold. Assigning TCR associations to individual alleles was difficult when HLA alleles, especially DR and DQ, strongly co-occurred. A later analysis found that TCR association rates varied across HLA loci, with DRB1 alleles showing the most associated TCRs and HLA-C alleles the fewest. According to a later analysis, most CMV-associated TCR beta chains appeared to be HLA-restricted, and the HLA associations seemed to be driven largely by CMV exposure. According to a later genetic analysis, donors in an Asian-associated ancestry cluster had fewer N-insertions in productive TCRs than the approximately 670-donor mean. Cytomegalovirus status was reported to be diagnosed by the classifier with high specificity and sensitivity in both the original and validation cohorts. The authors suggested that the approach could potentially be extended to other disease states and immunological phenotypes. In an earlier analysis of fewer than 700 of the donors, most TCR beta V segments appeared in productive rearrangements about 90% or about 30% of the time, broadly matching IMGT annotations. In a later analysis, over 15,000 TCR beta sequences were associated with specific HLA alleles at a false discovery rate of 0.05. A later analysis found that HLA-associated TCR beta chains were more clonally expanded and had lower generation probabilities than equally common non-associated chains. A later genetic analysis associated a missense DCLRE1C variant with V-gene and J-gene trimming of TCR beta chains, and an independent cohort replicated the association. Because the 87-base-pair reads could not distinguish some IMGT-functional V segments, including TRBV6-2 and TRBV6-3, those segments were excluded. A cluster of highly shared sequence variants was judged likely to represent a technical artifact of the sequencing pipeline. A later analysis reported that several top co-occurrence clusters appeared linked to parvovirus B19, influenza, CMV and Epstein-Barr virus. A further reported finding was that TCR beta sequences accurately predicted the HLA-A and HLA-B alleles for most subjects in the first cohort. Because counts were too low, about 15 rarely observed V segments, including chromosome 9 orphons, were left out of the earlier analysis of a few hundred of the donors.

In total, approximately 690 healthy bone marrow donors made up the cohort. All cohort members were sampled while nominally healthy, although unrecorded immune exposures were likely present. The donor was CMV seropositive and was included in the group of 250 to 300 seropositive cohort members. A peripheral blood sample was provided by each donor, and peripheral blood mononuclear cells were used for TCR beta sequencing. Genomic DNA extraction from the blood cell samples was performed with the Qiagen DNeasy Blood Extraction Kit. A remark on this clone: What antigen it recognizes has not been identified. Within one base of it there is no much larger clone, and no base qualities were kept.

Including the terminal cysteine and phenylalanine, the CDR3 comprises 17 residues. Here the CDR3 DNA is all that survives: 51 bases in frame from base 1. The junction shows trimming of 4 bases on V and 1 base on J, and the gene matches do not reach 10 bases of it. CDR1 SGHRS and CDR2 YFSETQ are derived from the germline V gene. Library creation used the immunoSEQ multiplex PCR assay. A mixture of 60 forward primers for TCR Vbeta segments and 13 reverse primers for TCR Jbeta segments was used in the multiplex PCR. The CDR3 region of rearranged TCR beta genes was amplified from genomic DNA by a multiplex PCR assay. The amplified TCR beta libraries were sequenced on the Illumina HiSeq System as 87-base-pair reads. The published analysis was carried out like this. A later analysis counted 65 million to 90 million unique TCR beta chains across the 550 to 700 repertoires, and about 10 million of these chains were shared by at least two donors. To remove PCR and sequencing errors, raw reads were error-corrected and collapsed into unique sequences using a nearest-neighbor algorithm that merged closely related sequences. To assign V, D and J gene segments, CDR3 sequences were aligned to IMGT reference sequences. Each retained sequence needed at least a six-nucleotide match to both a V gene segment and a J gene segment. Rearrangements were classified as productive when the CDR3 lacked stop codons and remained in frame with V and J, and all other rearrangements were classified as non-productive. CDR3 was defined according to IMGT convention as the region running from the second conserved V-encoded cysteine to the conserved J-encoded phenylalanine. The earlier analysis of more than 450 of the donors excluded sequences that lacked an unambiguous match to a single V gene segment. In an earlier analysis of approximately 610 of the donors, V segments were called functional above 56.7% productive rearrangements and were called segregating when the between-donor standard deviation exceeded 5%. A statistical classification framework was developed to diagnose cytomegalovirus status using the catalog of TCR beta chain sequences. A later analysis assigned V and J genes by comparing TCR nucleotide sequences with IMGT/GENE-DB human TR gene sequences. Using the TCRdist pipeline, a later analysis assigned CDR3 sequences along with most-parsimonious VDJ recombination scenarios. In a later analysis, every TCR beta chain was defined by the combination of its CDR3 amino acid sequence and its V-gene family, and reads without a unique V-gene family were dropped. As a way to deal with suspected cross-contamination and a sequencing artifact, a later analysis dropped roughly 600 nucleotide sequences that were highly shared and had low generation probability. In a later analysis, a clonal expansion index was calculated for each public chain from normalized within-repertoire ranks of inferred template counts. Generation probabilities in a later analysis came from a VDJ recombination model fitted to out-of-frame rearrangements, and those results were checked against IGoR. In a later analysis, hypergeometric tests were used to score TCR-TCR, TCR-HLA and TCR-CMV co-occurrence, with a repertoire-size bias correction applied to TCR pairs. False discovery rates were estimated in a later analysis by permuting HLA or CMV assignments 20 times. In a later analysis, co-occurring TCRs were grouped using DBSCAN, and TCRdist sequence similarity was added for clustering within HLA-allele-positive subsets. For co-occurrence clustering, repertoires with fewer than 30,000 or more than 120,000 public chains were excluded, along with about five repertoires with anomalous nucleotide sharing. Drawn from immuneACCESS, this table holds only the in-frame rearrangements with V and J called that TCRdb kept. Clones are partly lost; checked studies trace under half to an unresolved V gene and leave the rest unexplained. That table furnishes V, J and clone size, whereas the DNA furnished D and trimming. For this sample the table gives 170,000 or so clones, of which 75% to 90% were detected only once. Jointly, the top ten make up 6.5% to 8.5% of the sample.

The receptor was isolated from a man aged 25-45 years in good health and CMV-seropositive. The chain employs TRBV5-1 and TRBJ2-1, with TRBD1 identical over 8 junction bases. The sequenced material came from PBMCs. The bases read TGCGCCAGCAGCACCAACGACAGGGGTAATTCCTACAATGAGCAGTTCTTC. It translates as CASSTNDRGNSYNEQFF.